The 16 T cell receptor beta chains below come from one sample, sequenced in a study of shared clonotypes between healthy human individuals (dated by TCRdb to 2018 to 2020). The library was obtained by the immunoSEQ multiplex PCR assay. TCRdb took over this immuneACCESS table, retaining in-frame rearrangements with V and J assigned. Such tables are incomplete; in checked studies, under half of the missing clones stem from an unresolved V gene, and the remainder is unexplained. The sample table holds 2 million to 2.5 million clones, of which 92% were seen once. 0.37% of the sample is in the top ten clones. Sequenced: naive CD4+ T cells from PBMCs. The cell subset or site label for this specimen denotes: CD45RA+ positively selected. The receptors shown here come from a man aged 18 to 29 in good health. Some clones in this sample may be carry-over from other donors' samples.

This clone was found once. Here the CDR3 reads CASSLGTGNTDTQYF. CDR3 sequence (DNA): TGTGCCAGCAGCCTAGGGACAGGGAACACAGATACGCAGTATTTT. The rearrangement links TRBV11-2 to TRBJ2-3; 9 bases fit TRBD1. This CDR3 is built from 15 residues. CDR1 and CDR2 (germline): SGHAT, FQNNGV. Trimming at V came to 5 bases and at J to 2 bases, leaving 5 bases not matched to a gene. Using reference TRBV11-2 and TRBJ2-3 for the parts outside the CDR3, the full variable domain is EAGVAQSPRYKIIEKRQSVAFWCNPISGHATLYWYQQILGQGPKLLIQFQNNGVVDDSQLPKDRFSAERLKGVDSTLKIQPAKLEDSAVYLCASSLGTGNTDTQYFGPGTRLTVL.

CDR3 amino acids: CASSLSQGAKNIQYF. CDR3 DNA: TGTGCCAGCAGCTTGAGTCAGGGGGCCAAAAACATTCAGTACTTC. The chain combines TRBV5-4 with TRBJ2-4; maybe TRBD1 (6 bases). Germline loops: CDR1 SGHNT, CDR2 YYREEE (reference sequence). The germline V and J ends were trimmed by 1 base and 1 base, with 9 bases remaining between them. CDR3 length equals 15 residues.

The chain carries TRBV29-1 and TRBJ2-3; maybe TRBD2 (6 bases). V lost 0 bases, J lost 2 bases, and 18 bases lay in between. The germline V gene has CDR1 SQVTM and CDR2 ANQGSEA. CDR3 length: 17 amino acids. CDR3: CSVEEVWREPPTDTQYF. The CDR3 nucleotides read TGCAGCGTTGAAGAAGTTTGGCGGGAACCCCCCACAGATACGCAGTATTTT.

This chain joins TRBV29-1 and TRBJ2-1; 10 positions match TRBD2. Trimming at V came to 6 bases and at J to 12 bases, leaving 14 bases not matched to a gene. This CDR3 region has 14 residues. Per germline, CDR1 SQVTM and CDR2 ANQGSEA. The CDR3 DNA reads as TGCAGCGTGGGGTTACTAGCGGGAAGGATGTTGCAGTTCTTC. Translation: CSVGLLAGRMLQFF.

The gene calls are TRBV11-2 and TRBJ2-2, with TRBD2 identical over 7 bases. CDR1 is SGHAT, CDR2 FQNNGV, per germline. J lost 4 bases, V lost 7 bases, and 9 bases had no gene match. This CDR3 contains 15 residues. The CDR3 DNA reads TGTGCCAGCATTGCGGGAGCTCCGTCCACCGGGGAGCTGTTTTTT. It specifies CASIAGAPSTGELFF. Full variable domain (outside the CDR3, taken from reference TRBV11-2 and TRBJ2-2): EAGVAQSPRYKIIEKRQSVAFWCNPISGHATLYWYQQILGQGPKLLIQFQNNGVVDDSQLPKDRFSAERLKGVDSTLKIQPAKLEDSAVYLCASIAGAPSTGELFFGEGSRLTVL.

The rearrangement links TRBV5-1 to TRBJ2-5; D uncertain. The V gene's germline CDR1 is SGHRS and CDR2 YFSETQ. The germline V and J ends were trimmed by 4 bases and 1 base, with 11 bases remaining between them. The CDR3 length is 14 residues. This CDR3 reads CASSTLNSQETQYF. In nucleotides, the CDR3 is TGCGCCAGCAGCACCTTAAACTCCCAAGAGACCCAGTACTTC.

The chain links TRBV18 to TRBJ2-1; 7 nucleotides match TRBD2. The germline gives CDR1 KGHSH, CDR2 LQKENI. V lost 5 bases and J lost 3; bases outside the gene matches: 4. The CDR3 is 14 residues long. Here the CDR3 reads CASSARDYYNEQFF. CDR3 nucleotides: TGTGCCAGCTCAGCCCGGGACTACTACAATGAGCAGTTCTTC.

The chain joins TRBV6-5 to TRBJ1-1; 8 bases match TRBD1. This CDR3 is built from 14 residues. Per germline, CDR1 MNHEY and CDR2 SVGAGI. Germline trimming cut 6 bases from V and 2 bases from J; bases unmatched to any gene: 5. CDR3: CASRQGGFNTEAFF. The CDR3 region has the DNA TGTGCCAGCAGACAGGGGGGTTTCAACACTGAAGCTTTCTTT.

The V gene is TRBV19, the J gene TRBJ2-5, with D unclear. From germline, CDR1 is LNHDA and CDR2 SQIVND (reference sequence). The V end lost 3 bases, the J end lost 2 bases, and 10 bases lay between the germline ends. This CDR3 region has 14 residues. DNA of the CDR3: TGTGCCAGTAGTATCGCAGTCATACAAGAGACCCAGTACTTC. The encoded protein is CASSIAVIQETQYF. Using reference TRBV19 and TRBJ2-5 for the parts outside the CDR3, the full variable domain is DGGITQSPKYLFRKEGQNVTLSCEQNLNHDAMYWYRQDPGQGLRLIYYSQIVNDFQKGDIAEGYSVSREKKESFPLTVTSAQKNPTAFYLCASSIAVIQETQYFGPGTRLLVL.

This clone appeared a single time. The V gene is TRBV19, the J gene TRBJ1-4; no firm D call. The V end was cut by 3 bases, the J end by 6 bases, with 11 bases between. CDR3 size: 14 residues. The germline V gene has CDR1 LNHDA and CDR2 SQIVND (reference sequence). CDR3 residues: CASSMTNTDEKLFF. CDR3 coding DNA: TGTGCCAGTAGTATGACGAACACGGATGAAAAACTGTTTTTT. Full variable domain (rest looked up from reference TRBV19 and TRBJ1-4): DGGITQSPKYLFRKEGQNVTLSCEQNLNHDAMYWYRQDPGQGLRLIYYSQIVNDFQKGDIAEGYSVSREKKESFPLTVTSAQKNPTAFYLCASSMTNTDEKLFFGSGTQLSVL.

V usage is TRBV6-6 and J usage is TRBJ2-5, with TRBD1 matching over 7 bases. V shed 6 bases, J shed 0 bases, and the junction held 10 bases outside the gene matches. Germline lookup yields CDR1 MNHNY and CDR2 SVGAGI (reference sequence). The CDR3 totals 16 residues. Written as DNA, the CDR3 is TGTGCCAGCAGACCGCTGACAGGGCCCTACCAAGAGACCCAGTACTTC. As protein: CASRPLTGPYQETQYF.

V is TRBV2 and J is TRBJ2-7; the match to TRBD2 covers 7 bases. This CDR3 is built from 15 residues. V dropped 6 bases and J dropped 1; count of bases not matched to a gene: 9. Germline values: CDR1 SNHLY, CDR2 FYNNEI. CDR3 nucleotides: TGTGCCAGCAGGGGGGGAGGGGTCCTATCCTACGAGCAGTACTTC. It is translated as CASRGGGVLSYEQYF.

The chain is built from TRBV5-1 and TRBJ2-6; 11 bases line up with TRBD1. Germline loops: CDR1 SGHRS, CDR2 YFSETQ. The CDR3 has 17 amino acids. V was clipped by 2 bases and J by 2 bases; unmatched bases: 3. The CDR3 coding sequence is TGCGCCAGCAGCTTAAGGGACAGGGGGGCTGGGGCCAACGTCCTGACTTTC. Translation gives CASSLRDRGAGANVLTF.

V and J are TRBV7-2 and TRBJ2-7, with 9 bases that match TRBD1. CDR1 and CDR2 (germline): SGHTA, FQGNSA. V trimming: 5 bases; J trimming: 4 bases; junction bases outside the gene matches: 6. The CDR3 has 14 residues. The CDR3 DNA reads TGTGCCAGCAGCGGCCGGGACAGGGCATACGAGCAGTACTTC. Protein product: CASSGRDRAYEQYF.

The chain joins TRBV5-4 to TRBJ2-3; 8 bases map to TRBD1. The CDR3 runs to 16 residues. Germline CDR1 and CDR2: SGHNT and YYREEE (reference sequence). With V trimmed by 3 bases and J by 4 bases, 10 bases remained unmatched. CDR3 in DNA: TGTGCCAGCAGCTCGCCCGGGACAGGCGCCTCAGATACGCAGTATTTT. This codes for CASSSPGTGASDTQYF.

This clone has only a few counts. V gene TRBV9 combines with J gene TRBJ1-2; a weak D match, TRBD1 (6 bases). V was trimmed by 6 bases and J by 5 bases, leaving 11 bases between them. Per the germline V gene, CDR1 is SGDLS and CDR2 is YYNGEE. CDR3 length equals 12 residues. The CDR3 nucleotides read TGTGCCAGCAACAACGGACAGTATGGCTACACCTTC. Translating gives CASNNGQYGYTF.